This passage covers 24 T cell receptor beta chains from one sample sequenced in a study of T-cell reconstitution after alpha-beta-depleted transplantation in children listed by TCRdb under 2016. The library was produced with PCR. TCRdb shows the sequencer as Illumina HiSeq 2500. TCR libraries were prepared with molecular barcoding, using unique molecular identifiers to normalize TCRbeta repertoire quantification. TCRdb trimmed public reads at Q25 via fastp, called clones via MiXCR and kept in-frame beta chains. Rows with a matching CDR3 protein are joined into one entry that keeps the most common DNA and genes. The sample contains about 440,000 distinct CDR3 sequences, roughly two fifths of them found a single time. Approximately 25% of the sample goes to the ten largest clones. The sample's treatment or condition label, decoded: allogeneic hematopoietic cell transplantation with graft depleted of TCRalphabeta T cells and CD19 B cells.

The specimen was PBMCs, collected before TCRalphabeta/CD19-depleted stem cell transplant. The receptors stem from a girl aged 2 to 10 with aplastic anemia, due to receive a stem cell transplant.

The genes are TRBV11-2 and TRBJ2-5; D is perhaps TRBD1 (6 bases). This CDR3 spans 14 amino acids. The V and J ends lost 4 bases and 5 bases respectively, with 14 bases between them. In germline, CDR1 is SGHAT, CDR2 FQNNGV. The CDR3 region is CASSYTGKGETQYF. In nucleotides, the CDR3 is TGTGCCAGCAGCTATACAGGGAAGGGGGAGACCCAGTACTTC. Full variable domain (outside the CDR3, taken from reference TRBV11-2 and TRBJ2-5): EAGVAQSPRYKIIEKRQSVAFWCNPISGHATLYWYQQILGQGPKLLIQFQNNGVVDDSQLPKDRFSAERLKGVDSTLKIQPAKLEDSAVYLCASSYTGKGETQYFGPGTRLLVL.

There are many counts of this clonotype. The chain couples TRBV25-1 to TRBJ2-6; unclear D gene. Germline lookup yields CDR1 MGHDK and CDR2 SYGVNS. The V end lost 8 bases, the J end lost 2 bases, and 16 bases lay between the germline ends. The CDR3 has 16 residues. CDR3 DNA: TGTGCCAGCGGAATCCTAGGTCAGGCTGGGGCCAACGTCCTGACTTTC. Residues: CASGILGQAGANVLTF.

The J gene is TRBJ2-1, the V gene TRBV19; 7 bases fit TRBD2. Per germline, CDR1 LNHDA and CDR2 SQIVND (reference sequence). The trim removed 5 bases at V and 9 bases at J, leaving 10 bases unmatched. There are 14 residues in the CDR3. The CDR3 is CASSGLERKSEQFF. For the CDR3, the DNA is TGTGCCAGTAGTGGACTAGAGAGAAAATCTGAGCAGTTCTTC. The full variable domain, with the rest looked up from reference TRBV19 and TRBJ2-1, is DGGITQSPKYLFRKEGQNVTLSCEQNLNHDAMYWYRQDPGQGLRLIYYSQIVNDFQKGDIAEGYSVSREKKESFPLTVTSAQKNPTAFYLCASSGLERKSEQFFGPGTRLTVL.

This clonotype was seen at least ten times. The rearrangement links TRBV3-1 to TRBJ2-2; a possible D gene is TRBD1 (7 bases). CDR1 LGHDT and CDR2 YNNKEL come from the germline V gene (reference sequence). Deletions cut 4 bases from V and 13 bases from J, with 13 bases between. The CDR3 is 12 residues long. The CDR3 is CASSRDREVLFF. In DNA form, the CDR3 reads TGTGCCAGCAGCCGTGACAGGGAGGTGCTGTTTTTT. The entire variable domain, with the rest obtained from reference TRBV3-1 and TRBJ2-2, is as follows: DTAVSQTPKYLVTQMGNDKSIKCEQNLGHDTMYWYKQDSKKFLKIMFSYNNKELIINETVPNRFSPKSPDKAHLNLHINSLELGDSAVYFCASSRDREVLFFGEGSRLTVL.

The chain joins TRBV20-1 to TRBJ2-1; the match to TRBD1 covers 7 bases. The germline V gene has CDR1 DFQATT and CDR2 SNEGSKA (reference sequence). The CDR3 consists of 14 residues. V was clipped by 6 bases and J by 4 bases; unmatched bases: 9. Here the CDR3 reads CSARGRGSYNEQFF. The CDR3 region has the DNA TGCAGTGCCAGGGGCAGGGGGAGTTACAATGAGCAGTTCTTC.

The chain recombines TRBV5-1 with TRBJ2-1, with 12 bases identical to TRBD2. V lost 3 bases and J lost 12; bases outside the gene matches: 16. The CDR3 consists of 17 residues. The germline V gene has CDR1 SGHRS and CDR2 YFSETQ. Here the CDR3 reads CASSSTPSSGRAGAQFF. CDR3 DNA sequence: TGCGCCAGCAGCTCGACCCCTTCTAGCGGGAGGGCGGGGGCGCAGTTCTTC.

The chain joins TRBV20-1 to TRBJ2-1, with TRBD2 identical over 8 bases. Germline lookup yields CDR1 DFQATT and CDR2 SNEGSKA (reference sequence). Trimming at V came to 5 bases and at J to 4 bases, leaving 4 bases not matched to a gene. CDR3 length equals 13 residues. The CDR3 protein is CSALAGLYNEQFF. The CDR3 DNA sequence: TGCAGTGCTTTAGCGGGGTTATACAATGAGCAGTTCTTC.

The chain is built from TRBV5-6 and TRBJ2-3, with D unresolved. Deletions cut 2 bases from V and 1 base from J, with 11 bases between. Germline CDR1 is SGHDT and CDR2 is YYEEEE. The CDR3 consists of 15 residues. This chain's CDR3 is CASSFLMAGTDTQYF. The DNA of the CDR3 is TGTGCCAGCAGCTTTTTGATGGCCGGCACAGATACGCAGTATTTT.

The rearrangement uses TRBV1 and TRBJ2-7; the table gives TRBD1 as D, unverified against the DNA. TRBV1 is annotated as a pseudogene. This CDR3 is built from 13 residues. CDR3 coding DNA: TGCACCAGCAGCCCGGACAGGGGATACGAGCAGTACTTC. Translating it yields CTSSPDRGYEQYF.

The chain joins TRBV21-1 to TRBJ2-1; the table's D gene call, TRBD1, was not cross checked with the DNA. TRBV21-1 is an annotated pseudogene. This CDR3 is built from 14 residues. The CDR3 DNA reads as TGTGCCAGCATTGGGGACAGGGGGCTCAATGAGCAGTTCTTC. It is translated as CASIGDRGLNEQFF.

This clonotype was seen a handful of times. The chain employs TRBV29-1 and TRBJ2-1, with 7 bases fitting TRBD1. CDR3 size: 14 residues. The germline CDR1 and CDR2 sequences are SQVTM and ANQGSEA. V lost 6 bases and J lost 0; bases outside the gene matches: 5. The CDR3 nucleotides are TGCAGCGTGCACCGGGACAGCTCCTACAATGAGCAGTTCTTC. Translating it yields CSVHRDSSYNEQFF.

This clonotype was counted only a few times. The chain uses TRBV7-3 and TRBJ2-2; 8 nucleotides align to TRBD2. Germline V gives CDR1 SGHTA, CDR2 FQGTGA. The CDR3 is made up of 21 amino acids. V lost 1 base to trimming and J lost 3 bases; unmatched junction nucleotides: 19. CDR3 region: CASSLRDGGAGEIIDTGELFF. As DNA, the CDR3 is TGTGCCAGCAGCTTAAGGGATGGGGGAGCGGGAGAGATAATTGACACCGGGGAGCTGTTTTTT.

V usage is TRBV20-1 and J usage is TRBJ2-2; no clear D. V lost 5 bases and J lost 1, with 8 bases in between. CDR3 size: 13 residues. CDR1 is DFQATT and CDR2 is SNEGSKA in the germline V gene (reference sequence). In nucleotides, the CDR3 is TGCAGTGCTGACCCTTTGAACACCGGGGAGCTGTTTTTT. It translates to CSADPLNTGELFF.

The chain combines TRBV7-3 with TRBJ2-2; D is unclear. Trimming left V 5 bases short and J 4 bases short, with 14 bases between. CDR1 and CDR2 from the germline V gene are SGHTA and FQGTGA. The CDR3 is made up of 15 amino acids. This CDR3 is CASSPGRVSTGELFF. For the CDR3, the DNA is TGTGCCAGCAGCCCCGGACGGGTCTCCACCGGGGAGCTGTTTTTT. Based on the CDR3 plus reference TRBV7-3 and TRBJ2-2, the full variable domain is GAGVSQTPSNKVTEKGKYVELRCDPISGHTALYWYRQSLGQGPEFLIYFQGTGAADDSGLPNDRFFAVRPEGSVSTLKIQRTERGDSAVYLCASSPGRVSTGELFFGEGSRLTVL.

This clonotype was detected ten times or more. This chain joins TRBV28 and TRBJ2-3; D uncertain. Trimming took 6 bases from V and 2 from J, leaving 12 bases between them. This CDR3 is 14 amino acids long. CDR1 and CDR2 (germline): MDHEN, SYDVKM. The CDR3 coding sequence is TGTGCCAGCAGCCCCGCCTCGTTCACAGATACGCAGTATTTT. This translates into CASSPASFTDTQYF.

V is TRBV20-1 and J is TRBJ2-3, with unresolved D. With the DNA end fitting TRBJ1-5 better, the J assignment may be wrong. Germline values: CDR1 DFQATT, CDR2 SNEGSKA (reference sequence). The length of the CDR3 is 13 residues. The CDR3 here is CSAREDITDTQHF. CDR3 nucleotides: TGCAGTGCTAGAGAGGATATCACAGATACGCAGCATTTT.

The chain links TRBV5-1 to TRBJ2-1, with 10 bases identical to TRBD2. The V gene end was trimmed by 1 base and the J gene end by 5 bases; junction bases not matched to a gene: 3. The length of the CDR3 is 15 residues. CDR1 SGHRS and CDR2 YFSETQ come from the germline V gene. The CDR3 loop is CASSLLAGDDNEQFF. CDR3 nucleotide sequence: TGCGCCAGCAGCTTGCTAGCGGGAGACGACAATGAGCAGTTCTTC.

The chain carries TRBV7-3 and TRBJ1-6; TRBD1 is a possible D gene (6 bases). The germline V gene encodes CDR1 SGHTA and CDR2 FQGTGA. V was cut by 5 bases and J by 8 bases, with 10 bases left in between. This CDR3 is built from 13 residues. Here the CDR3 DNA reads TGTGCCAGCAGCCAAGGGGGGTATTCACCCCTCCACTTT. Protein: CASSQGGYSPLHF.

The rearrangement links TRBV7-3 to TRBJ2-3; 9 bases are shared with TRBD2. Losses at the gene ends were 5 bases for V and 1 base for J; bases not matched to a gene: 13. CDR1 is SGHTA and CDR2 is FQGTGA in the germline V gene. This CDR3 is 18 amino acids long. CDR3 in DNA: TGTGCCAGCAGCCCTTTAGCGGGGGTTACAACCCGCACAGATACGCAGTATTTT. This gives the protein CASSPLAGVTTRTDTQYF.

This clonotype was found many times. DNA of the CDR3: TGTGCCAGCAGTCCGGGACCTGCTGGGCCCCAGCATTTT. This gives the protein CASSPGPAGPQHF. The V and J genes are TRBV27 and TRBJ1-5; a weak D match, TRBD1 (5 bases). Germline V gene lookup returns CDR1 MNHEY and CDR2 SMNVEV (reference sequence). The CDR3 sequence is 13 residues long. V lost 5 bases, J lost 9 bases, and 14 bases lay in between.

As concerns this clonotype: A much larger clone lies a single base off, so this may be a read error. This CDR3 is CSVVGAASSGNTVYF. The CDR3 DNA reads as TGCAGCGTTGTGGGGGCCGCCAGCTCTGGAAACACCGTATATTTT. V and J are TRBV29-1 and TRBJ1-3; possible D gene TRBD1, 6 bases. Germline V lookup: CDR1 SQVTM, CDR2 ANQGSEA. This CDR3 comprises 15 residues.

Here the CDR3 DNA reads TGCAGTGCTAGAGCCCCAGGTCCCGAGCAGTACTTC. It encodes CSARAPGPEQYF. The chain has TRBV20-1 and TRBJ2-7; no clear D. This CDR3 comprises 12 residues. Per germline, CDR1 DFQATT and CDR2 SNEGSKA (reference sequence). The V end was cut by 1 base, the J end by 6 bases, with 10 bases between.

This clonotype was seen a few times. The chain links TRBV3-1 to TRBJ2-2; unclear D gene. There are 13 residues in the CDR3. Per germline, CDR1 LGHDT and CDR2 YNNKEL (reference sequence). Trimming removed 1 base from V and 6 bases from J, with 6 bases in between. CDR3 protein: CASSQVTSGELFF. The CDR3 DNA sequence: TGTGCCAGCAGCCAAGTGACTTCCGGGGAGCTGTTTTTT.

This clonotype has a handful of counts. The chain is built from TRBV20-1 and TRBJ2-2, with unresolved D. The V and J ends lost 5 bases and 1 base respectively, with 14 bases between them. Germline CDR1 reads DFQATT; CDR2 reads SNEGSKA (reference sequence). The CDR3 sequence is 15 residues long. CDR3 bases: TGCAGTGCTCGCAGCCTAGTGGGGAACACCGGGGAGCTGTTTTTT. Translation gives CSARSLVGNTGELFF.